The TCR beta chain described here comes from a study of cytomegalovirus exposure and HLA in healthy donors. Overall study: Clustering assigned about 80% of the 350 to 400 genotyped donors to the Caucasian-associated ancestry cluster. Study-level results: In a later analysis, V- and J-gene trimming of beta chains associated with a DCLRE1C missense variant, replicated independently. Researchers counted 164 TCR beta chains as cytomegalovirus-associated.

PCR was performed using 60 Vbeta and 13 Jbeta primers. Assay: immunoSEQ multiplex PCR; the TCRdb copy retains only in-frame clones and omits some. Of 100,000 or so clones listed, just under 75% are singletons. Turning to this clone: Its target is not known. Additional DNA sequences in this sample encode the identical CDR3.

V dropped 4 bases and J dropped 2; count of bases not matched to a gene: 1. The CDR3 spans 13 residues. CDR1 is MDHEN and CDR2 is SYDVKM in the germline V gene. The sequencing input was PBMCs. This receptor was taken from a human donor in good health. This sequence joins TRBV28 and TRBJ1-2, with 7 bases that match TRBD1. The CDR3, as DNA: TGTGCCAGCAGTTACAGGGGAAACTATGGCTACACCTTC. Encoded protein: CASSYRGNYGYTF.